This T cell receptor (beta chain) comes out of a study of OX40 agonist ivuxolimab in advanced cancers. The wider study: Recorded diagnoses for dose-escalation patients were hepatocellular carcinoma, melanoma, renal cell or head and neck cancer. Participants could have had prior anti-PD-1, anti-PD-L1 or anti-CTLA-4 therapy, and around 40% had some.

With respect to this clone: Its antigen is undetermined.

The germline gives CDR1 LNHDA, CDR2 SQIVND (reference sequence). The CDR3 length is 16 residues. V lost 1 base, J lost 6 bases, and 18 bases lay in between. Repertoires were generated with immunoSEQ multiplex PCR, while TCRdb's copy carries only in-frame clones and drops some. This sample has 45,000 or so clones, with roughly 86% found just once. Whole-study results and caveats: It was also the case that some nonresponders had low normalized T-cell clonal expansion. Expansion of clones was among the lowest in partial responders at 0.1-3.0 mg/kg.

This chain joins TRBV19 and TRBJ1-1, with a tentative D call TRBD1 (6 bases). The TCR sequence derives from an adult with an advanced solid tumor such as melanoma, head and neck, liver or kidney cancer. The starting material was CD4+ or CD8+ T cells sorted from blood, obtained in a trial of the OX40 agonist ivuxolimab. CDR3 protein: CASSIGTTGRRPEAFF. Written as DNA, the CDR3 is TGTGCCAGTAGTATAGGAACTACAGGGAGGAGGCCTGAAGCTTTCTTT. The entire variable domain, with the rest obtained from reference TRBV19 and TRBJ1-1, is as follows: DGGITQSPKYLFRKEGQNVTLSCEQNLNHDAMYWYRQDPGQGLRLIYYSQIVNDFQKGDIAEGYSVSREKKESFPLTVTSAQKNPTAFYLCASSIGTTGRRPEAFFGQGTRLTVV.